This entry is about one T cell receptor beta chain. TCRdb keeps only in-frame clones here, not all; method: immunoSEQ multiplex PCR. This table has 150,000 to 200,000 clones, 79% appearing once. The sample belongs to a study of blood T cell repertoires in COVID-19. Trimming pared 6 bases from V and 0 bases from J, leaving 15 bases between. The CDR3 loop spans 15 amino acids. The germline gives CDR1 MNHEY, CDR2 SVGAGI. The origin of this receptor is a man aged 55 to 69 with active or convalescent COVID-19. Sequenced input: peripheral blood. V usage is TRBV6-5 and J usage is TRBJ2-7, with a tentative D call TRBD2 (6 bases). CDR3 in amino acids: CASRGDLPSSYEQYF. The CDR3 region has the DNA TGTGCCAGCAGGGGGGACTTACCCTCCTCCTACGAGCAGTACTTC.